This T cell receptor (beta chain) was observed in a study of blood T cell repertoires in COVID-19. Study details: There were acute and convalescent COVID-19 samples, and they came from the United States, Italy and Spain.

Trimming took 6 bases from V and 7 from J; bases not matched to a gene: 9. The CDR3 runs to 16 residues. Germline CDR1 LNHNV, CDR2 YYDKDF (reference sequence). The repertoire was sequenced with immunoSEQ multiplex PCR; TCRdb's copy has only in-frame clones and lacks some. The sample lists around 180,000 clones, around 85% occurring once. This chain joins TRBV15 and TRBJ2-1; TRBD2 matches 13 bases. Sequenced input: peripheral blood. The sequence derives from a woman aged 80 or over with acute or convalescent COVID-19. This CDR3 reads CATRPRTSGGVNEQFF. CDR3 DNA sequence: TGTGCCACCAGGCCGAGGACTAGCGGGGGAGTTAATGAGCAGTTCTTC.